The 21 T cell receptor beta chains below all came from one sample that was sequenced in a study of T cells in Graves' hyperthyroidism and ophthalmopathy. It was RNA transcripts that yielded the amplified TCR beta CDR3 regions. HTBI primers drove first-round RT-PCR of the TCR CDR3. TCRdb analysed the multiplex PCR reads with MiXCR anew, one entry per CDR3 protein. The sample records about 600,000 distinct CDR3 sequences, 12% to 15% being singletons. Sequenced: blood. Every receptor here comes from a woman aged 18-29 years with Graves' ophthalmopathy.

This clonotype was found many times. V and J are TRBV2 and TRBJ1-5; D remains ambiguous. Trimming shortened V by 3 bases and J by 0 bases, and 9 bases separated the two germline ends. Germline values: CDR1 SNHLY, CDR2 FYNNEI. This CDR3 is 15 amino acids long. The CDR3 sequence is CASSEEAYSNQPQHF. The CDR3 nucleotides are TGTGCCAGCAGTGAGGAAGCATATAGCAATCAGCCCCAGCATTTT.

This clonotype was observed many times. CDR3 nucleotide sequence: TGTGCCAGCAGTTCACAGGAGAATCAGCCCCAGCATTTT. It is translated as CASSSQENQPQHF. The chain employs TRBV19 and TRBJ1-5; D may be TRBD1 (5 bases). The CDR3 contains 13 residues. V was pared by 9 bases and J by 4 bases, with 13 bases between. Looked up from germline, CDR1 is LNHDA and CDR2 is SQIVND (reference sequence).

Only a few counts were recorded for this clonotype. Sequence at one end of the junction differs from germline and may be a read error. The chain couples TRBV7-7 to TRBJ2-3, with a weak D call TRBD2 (6 bases). Germline loops: CDR1 SSHAT, CDR2 FNYEAQ (reference sequence). The CDR3 contains 13 residues. CDR3 loop: CASSTDYQDTQYF. The CDR3 DNA reads TGTGCTAGCAGCACGGACTACCAAGATACGCAGTATTTT. Complete variable domain (other parts from reference TRBV7-7 and TRBJ2-3): GAGVSQSPRYKVTKRGQDVTLRCDPISSHATLYWYQQALGQGPEFLTYFNYEAQPDKSGLPSDRFSAERPEGSISTLTIQRTEQRDSAMYRCASSTDYQDTQYFGPGTRLTVL.

This clonotype has a count of ten or more. The chain couples TRBV4-1 to TRBJ1-1; possible D gene TRBD1, 5 bases. The V end was cut by 1 base, the J end by 7 bases, with 13 bases between. Germline values: CDR1 MGHRA, CDR2 YSYEKL. This CDR3 has 14 amino acids. The CDR3 reads CASSQGHGGFEAFF. The CDR3 region has the DNA TGCGCCAGCAGCCAAGGGCACGGGGGATTTGAAGCTTTCTTT.

This clonotype was seen a few times. The genes are TRBV9 and TRBJ2-1; tentatively, D is TRBD2 (5 bases). In germline, CDR1 is SGDLS, CDR2 YYNGEE. The germline V and J ends were trimmed by 3 bases and 4 bases, with 17 bases remaining between them. The CDR3 contains 16 residues. CDR3 residues: CASSASPRTHYNEQFF. The CDR3 DNA reads as TGTGCCAGCAGCGCCAGCCCCCGGACTCATTACAATGAGCAGTTCTTC.

The table lists this clonotype with a few counts. The CDR3 nucleotides are TGTGCCAGCAGCACCCGGACAGGAAACACCATATATTTT. Translating gives CASSTRTGNTIYF. The chain uses TRBV11-2 and TRBJ1-3; TRBD1 might be the D (5 bases). The CDR3 consists of 13 residues. In germline, CDR1 is SGHAT, CDR2 FQNNGV. The germline V and J ends were trimmed by 5 bases and 4 bases, with 9 bases remaining between them.

There are many counts of this clonotype. V usage is TRBV12-3 or TRBV12-4 and J usage is TRBJ2-2; D is unclear. The CDR3 has 13 residues. V was clipped by 6 bases and J by 5 bases, with 10 bases between them. CDR3 DNA sequence: TGTGCCAGCAGAGCCGCCCCAACCGGGGAGCTGTTTTTT. It specifies CASRAAPTGELFF.

The chain has TRBV4-1 and TRBJ1-2, with unresolved D. The CDR3 has 15 amino acids. V was trimmed by 2 bases and J by 2 bases, leaving 12 bases between them. Germline V gene lookup returns CDR1 MGHRA and CDR2 YSYEKL. For the CDR3, the DNA is TGCGCCAGCAGCCAATGGAGGGAGCTCAACTATGGCTACACCTTC. It encodes CASSQWRELNYGYTF.

V gene TRBV27 combines with J gene TRBJ2-7; TRBD2 aligns across 7 bases. Germline V gene data show CDR1 as MNHEY and CDR2 as SMNVEV (reference sequence). CDR3 length equals 15 residues. V was pared by 5 bases and J by 1 base, with 8 bases of the junction left unmatched. The CDR3 DNA reads TGTGCCAGCAGTCACTCCGGGACTAAGTCCTACGAGCAGTACTTC. Protein: CASSHSGTKSYEQYF.

This clonotype turned up a few times. The V call is TRBV4-1, the J call TRBJ2-4; no firm D call. The germline CDR1 and CDR2 sequences are MGHRA and YSYEKL. Trimming left V 8 bases short and J 3 bases short, with 11 bases between. The CDR3 runs 13 residues. The CDR3 protein is CASRPDHKNIQYF. The CDR3 coding sequence is TGCGCCAGCCGACCCGATCACAAAAACATTCAGTACTTC.

This clonotype showed up just a few times. Being one base from a much bigger clone, this may be a read error. This chain joins TRBV6-2 or TRBV6-3 and TRBJ2-7; a weak D match, TRBD2 (5 bases). Germline values: CDR1 MNHEY, CDR2 SVGEGT. The CDR3 has 14 residues. CDR3 amino acids: CAGSFWQEAYEQYF. CDR3 DNA sequence: TGTGCCGGCAGTTTCTGGCAGGAGGCCTACGAGCAGTACTTC.

This clonotype was recorded a few times. This chain joins TRBV10-3 and TRBJ1-2, with D unclear. V lost 5 bases to trimming and J lost 5 bases, with 12 bases between them. The CDR3 covers 13 residues. CDR1 and CDR2 from the germline V gene are ENHRY and SYGVKD. The CDR3 here is CAISPQEEYGYTF. The CDR3, as DNA: TGTGCCATCAGTCCCCAAGAGGAATATGGCTACACCTTC.

This clonotype came up a few times. The DNA is omitted, as the CDR3 cannot be located on it reliably, and the CDR3 follows TCRdb's listing. The chain's CDR3 is CASSIWEWDPTEAFF. The chain employs TRBV19 and TRBJ1-1; the table names TRBD1, a call not compared with the DNA. The CDR3 is 15 residues long, counting both termini. CDR1 and CDR2 from the germline V gene are LNHDA and SQIVND (reference sequence).

This clonotype was picked up many times. The rearrangement uses TRBV29-1 and TRBJ2-5, with D tentatively TRBD1 (5 bases). V shed 3 bases and J shed 2 bases, with 16 bases lying between them. Germline values: CDR1 SQVTM, CDR2 ANQGSEA. The length of the CDR3 is 15 residues. The CDR3 nucleotides are TGCAGCGTTGATCGAGGTGGGCAGGGACAAGAGACCCAGTACTTC. It codes for CSVDRGGQGQETQYF.

This clonotype appeared many times. The rearrangement uses TRBV3-1 and TRBJ2-7; D might be TRBD2 (6 bases). Trimming removed 4 bases at V and 3 bases at J, with 19 bases between. This CDR3 is built from 16 residues. CDR1 is LGHDT and CDR2 is YNNKEL in the germline V gene (reference sequence). The CDR3 is CASSLGRDSIFYEQYF. DNA for the CDR3: TGTGCCAGCAGCCTTGGCCGGGACTCCATCTTCTACGAGCAGTACTTC.

This clonotype was seen at least ten times. The rearrangement links TRBV13 to TRBJ1-6; D unresolved. This CDR3 spans 15 amino acids. V was cut by 4 bases and J by 10 bases, with 17 bases left in between. Germline V gene sequence: CDR1 PRHDT, CDR2 FYEKMQ (reference sequence). CDR3 nucleotide sequence: TGTGCCAGCAGCTCCAGGCAGGCCTATTCCTCACCCCTCCACTTT. This translates into CASSSRQAYSSPLHF.

For this clonotype: Compared with germline, one end of the junction differs, possibly owing to a read error. The chain recombines TRBV11-1 with TRBJ1-2; TRBD1 aligns across 11 bases. CDR1 is SGHAT, CDR2 FQDESV, per germline (reference sequence). The CDR3 is 14 residues long. The CDR3 coding sequence is TGCGCCAGCAGCCAGCGGGACAGGGGGTATGGCTACACCTTC. This sequence encodes CASSQRDRGYGYTF.

This clonotype was recorded many times. This chain links TRBV5-6 with TRBJ2-5; D gene uncertain. This CDR3 contains 11 residues. The V end lost 2 bases, the J end lost 10 bases, and 9 bases lay between the germline ends. The germline V gene encodes CDR1 SGHDT and CDR2 YYEEEE. The CDR3 sequence is CASSFGRSQYF. CDR3 DNA sequence: TGTGCCAGCAGCTTTGGCAGGAGCCAGTACTTC.

In this sample, this clonotype turned up many times. The gene calls are TRBV12-3 or TRBV12-4 and TRBJ2-7; no clear D gene. V was pared by 3 bases and J by 6 bases, with 15 bases between. This CDR3 has 14 residues. The CDR3 loop is CASSLVARAAEQYF. The CDR3 nucleotides read TGTGCCAGCAGTTTGGTAGCCCGGGCAGCCGAGCAGTACTTC.

This chain connects TRBV4-1 to TRBJ1-5; D remains unclear. The germline V gene has CDR1 MGHRA and CDR2 YSYEKL. CDR3 length equals 15 residues. V lost 5 bases to trimming and J lost 4 bases, with 15 bases between them. In nucleotides, the CDR3 is TGCGCCAGCAGCACTGTCCTACGGGGAAATCAGCCCCAGCATTTT. Amino acid sequence: CASSTVLRGNQPQHF.

This clonotype was counted many times. The genes are TRBV20-1 and TRBJ2-3, with 8 bases matching TRBD2. This CDR3 spans 18 amino acids. Unmatched junction bases numbered 15, after V lost 1 base and J lost 3 bases. Germline assignment: CDR1 DFQATT and CDR2 SNEGSKA (reference sequence). The CDR3 is CSARGLAILDPGTDTQYF. The DNA of the CDR3 is TGCAGTGCTAGAGGACTAGCGATACTGGACCCTGGGACAGATACGCAGTATTTT.